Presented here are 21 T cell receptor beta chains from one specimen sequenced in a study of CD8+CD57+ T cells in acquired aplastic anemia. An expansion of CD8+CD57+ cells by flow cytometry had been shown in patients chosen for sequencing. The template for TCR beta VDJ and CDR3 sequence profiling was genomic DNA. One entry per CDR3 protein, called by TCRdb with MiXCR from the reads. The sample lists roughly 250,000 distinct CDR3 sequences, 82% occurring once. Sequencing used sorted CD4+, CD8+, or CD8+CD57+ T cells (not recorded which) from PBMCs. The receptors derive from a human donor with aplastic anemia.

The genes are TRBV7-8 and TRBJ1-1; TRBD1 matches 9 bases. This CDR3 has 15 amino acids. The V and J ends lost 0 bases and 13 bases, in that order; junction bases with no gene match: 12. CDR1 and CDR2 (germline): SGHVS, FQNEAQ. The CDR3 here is CASSLAGTGNTQYFF. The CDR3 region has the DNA TGTGCCAGCAGCTTAGCGGGGACAGGGAACACTCAGTATTTCTTT.

The CDR3 protein is CASSGTGTSCNEQYF. The CDR3 nucleotides read TGTGCCAGCAGTGGGACAGGGACTTCTTGCAATGAGCAGTACTTC. This sequence joins TRBV19 and TRBJ2-7; 9 nucleotides agree with TRBD1. V shed 9 bases, J shed 7 bases, and the junction held 16 bases outside the gene matches. The CDR3 consists of 15 residues. The germline gives CDR1 LNHDA, CDR2 SQIVND (reference sequence).

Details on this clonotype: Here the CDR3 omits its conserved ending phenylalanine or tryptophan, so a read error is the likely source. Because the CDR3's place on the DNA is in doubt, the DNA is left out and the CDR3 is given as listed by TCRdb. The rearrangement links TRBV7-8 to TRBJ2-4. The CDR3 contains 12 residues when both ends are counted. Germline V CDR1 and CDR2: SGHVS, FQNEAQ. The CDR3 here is CASSGAGDTETQ.

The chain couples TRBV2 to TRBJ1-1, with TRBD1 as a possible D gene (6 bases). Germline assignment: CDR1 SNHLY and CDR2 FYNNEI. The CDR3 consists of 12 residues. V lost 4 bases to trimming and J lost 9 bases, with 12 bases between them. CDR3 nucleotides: TGTGCCAGCAGTGGGGGGGCAGGAAAAGCTTTCTTT. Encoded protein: CASSGGAGKAFF.

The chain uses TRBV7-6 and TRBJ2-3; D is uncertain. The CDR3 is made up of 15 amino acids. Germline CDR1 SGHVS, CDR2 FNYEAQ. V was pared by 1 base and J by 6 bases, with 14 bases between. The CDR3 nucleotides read TGTGCCAGCAGCTTAGGGGGAAAGAATACGGATACGCAGTATTTT. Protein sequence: CASSLGGKNTDTQYF.

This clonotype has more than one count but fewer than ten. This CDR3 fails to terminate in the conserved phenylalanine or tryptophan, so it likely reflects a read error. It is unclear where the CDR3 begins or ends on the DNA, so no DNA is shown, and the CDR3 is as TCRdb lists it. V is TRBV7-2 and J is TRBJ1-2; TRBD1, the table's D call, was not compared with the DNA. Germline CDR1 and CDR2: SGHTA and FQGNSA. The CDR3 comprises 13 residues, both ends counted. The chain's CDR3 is CASSLTGGGDYGY.

This CDR3 is CASKLLAGSTDTQYF. CDR3 in DNA: TGTGCCAGCAAGTTACTAGCGGGGAGCACAGATACGCAGTATTTT. The rearrangement joins TRBV19 to TRBJ2-3, with TRBD2 identical over 10 bases. CDR1 is LNHDA, CDR2 SQIVND, per germline (reference sequence). J lost 0 bases, V lost 9 bases, and 6 bases had no gene match. The CDR3 has 15 residues.

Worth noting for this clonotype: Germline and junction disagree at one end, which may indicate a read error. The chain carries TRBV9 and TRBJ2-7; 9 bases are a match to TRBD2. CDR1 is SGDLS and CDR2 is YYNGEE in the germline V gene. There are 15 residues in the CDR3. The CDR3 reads CAGSSSGGPSYGQYF. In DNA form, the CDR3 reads TGTGCCGGCAGCTCCAGCGGGGGGCCGTCCTACGGGCAGTACTTC.

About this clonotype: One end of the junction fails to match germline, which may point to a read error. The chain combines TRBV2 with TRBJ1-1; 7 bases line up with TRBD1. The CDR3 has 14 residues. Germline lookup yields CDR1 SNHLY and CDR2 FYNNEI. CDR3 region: CASSLPRGANTEAF. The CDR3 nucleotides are TGTGCCAGCAGCTTGCCCAGGGGGGCGAACACTGAAGCTTTT.

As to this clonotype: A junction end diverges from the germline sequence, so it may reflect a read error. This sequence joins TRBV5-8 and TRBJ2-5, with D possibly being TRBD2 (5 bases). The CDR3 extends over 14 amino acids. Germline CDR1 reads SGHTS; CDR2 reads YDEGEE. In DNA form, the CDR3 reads TGTGCCACCAGCTTTAGTAGCGAGCAAGAGACCCAGTACTTC. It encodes CATSFSSEQETQYF.

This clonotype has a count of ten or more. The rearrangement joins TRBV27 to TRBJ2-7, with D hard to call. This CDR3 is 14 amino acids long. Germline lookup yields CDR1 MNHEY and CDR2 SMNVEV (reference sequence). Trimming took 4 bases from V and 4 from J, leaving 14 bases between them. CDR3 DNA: TGTGCCAGCAGTTCCGACGGGTCCGAGTACGAGCAGTACTTC. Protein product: CASSSDGSEYEQYF.

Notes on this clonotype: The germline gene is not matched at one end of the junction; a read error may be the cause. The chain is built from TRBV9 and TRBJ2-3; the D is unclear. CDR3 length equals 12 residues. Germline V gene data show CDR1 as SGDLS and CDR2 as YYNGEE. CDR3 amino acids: CASSVAGDTQYF. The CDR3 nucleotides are TGTGCCAGCAGCGTAGCTGGGGATACTCAGTATTTT.

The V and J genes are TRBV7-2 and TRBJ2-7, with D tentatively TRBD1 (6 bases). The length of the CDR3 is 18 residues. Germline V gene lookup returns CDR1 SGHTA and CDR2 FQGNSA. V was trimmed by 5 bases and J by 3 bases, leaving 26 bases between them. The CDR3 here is CASSLQQGASEQYYEQYV. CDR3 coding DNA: TGTGCCAGCAGCCTGCAACAGGGCGCATCCGAGCAGTACTACGAGCAGTACGTC.

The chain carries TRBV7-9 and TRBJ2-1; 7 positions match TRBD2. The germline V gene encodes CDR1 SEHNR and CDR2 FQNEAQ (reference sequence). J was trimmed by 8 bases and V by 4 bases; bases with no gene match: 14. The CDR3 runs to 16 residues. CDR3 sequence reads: CASSSGEAGYFDEQFF. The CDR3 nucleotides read TGTGCCAGCAGCTCTGGAGAAGCGGGGTACTTTGATGAGCAGTTCTTC. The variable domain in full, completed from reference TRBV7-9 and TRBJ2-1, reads DTGVSQNPRHKITKRGQNVTFRCDPISEHNRLYWYRQTLGQGPEFLTYFQNEAQLEKSRLLSDRFSAERPKGSFSTLEIQRTEQGDSAMYLCASSSGEAGYFDEQFFGPGTRLTVL.

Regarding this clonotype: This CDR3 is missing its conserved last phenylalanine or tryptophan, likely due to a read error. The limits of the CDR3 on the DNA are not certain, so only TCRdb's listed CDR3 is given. This CDR3 reads CASSVGGQSTDTLYL. V gene TRBV2 combines with J gene TRBJ2-3; the table gives TRBD1 as D, unverified against the DNA. The CDR3 is 15 residues long, counting both termini. CDR1 and CDR2 (germline): SNHLY, FYNNEI.

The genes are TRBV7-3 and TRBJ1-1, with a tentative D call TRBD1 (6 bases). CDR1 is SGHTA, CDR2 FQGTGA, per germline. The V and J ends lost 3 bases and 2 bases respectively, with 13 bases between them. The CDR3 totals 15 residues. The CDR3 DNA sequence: TGTGCCAGCAGCTTGAATCTGACAGGCAACACTGAAGCTTTCTTT. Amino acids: CASSLNLTGNTEAFF.

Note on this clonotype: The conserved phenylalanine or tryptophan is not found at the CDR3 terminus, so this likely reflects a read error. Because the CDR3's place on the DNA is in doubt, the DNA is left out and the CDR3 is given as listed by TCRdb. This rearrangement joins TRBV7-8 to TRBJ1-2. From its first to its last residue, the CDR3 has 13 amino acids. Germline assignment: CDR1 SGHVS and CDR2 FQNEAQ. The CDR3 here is CASSLAARAGTEA.

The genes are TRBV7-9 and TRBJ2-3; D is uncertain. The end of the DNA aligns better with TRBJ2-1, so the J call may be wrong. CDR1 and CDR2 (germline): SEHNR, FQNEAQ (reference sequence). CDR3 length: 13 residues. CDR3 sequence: CASSAAAGDAQFF. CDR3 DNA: TGTGCCAGCAGCGCGGCGGCCGGAGACGCGCAGTTCTTC.

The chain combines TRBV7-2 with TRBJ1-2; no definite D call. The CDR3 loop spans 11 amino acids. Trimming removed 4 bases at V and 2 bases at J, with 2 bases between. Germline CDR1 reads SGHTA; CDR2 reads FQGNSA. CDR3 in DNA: TGTGCCAGCAGCTACAACTATGGCTACACCTTC. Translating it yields CASSYNYGYTF.

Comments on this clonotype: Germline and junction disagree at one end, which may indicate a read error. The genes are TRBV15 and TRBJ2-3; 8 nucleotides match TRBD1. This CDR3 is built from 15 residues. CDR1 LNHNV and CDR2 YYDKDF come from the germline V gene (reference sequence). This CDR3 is CATTREDRGTDTKYF. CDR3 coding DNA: TGTGCCACCACCAGAGAAGACAGGGGCACAGATACGAAGTATTTT.

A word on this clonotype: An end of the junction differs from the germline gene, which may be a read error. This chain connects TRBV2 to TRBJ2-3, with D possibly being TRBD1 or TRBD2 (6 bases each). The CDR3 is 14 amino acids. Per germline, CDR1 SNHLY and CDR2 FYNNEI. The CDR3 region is CASSEGGGPVTQYF. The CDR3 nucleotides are TGTGCCAGCAGCGAAGGGGGAGGTCCCGTTACGCAGTATTTT. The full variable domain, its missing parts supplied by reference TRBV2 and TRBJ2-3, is EPEVTQTPSHQVTQMGQEVILRCVPISNHLYFYWYRQILGQKVEFLVSFYNNEISEKSEIFDDQFSVERPDGSNFTLKIRSTKLEDSAMYFCASSEGGGPVTQYFGPGTRLTVL.